This is a list of T cell receptor beta chains from one sample in a study of cytomegalovirus exposure and HLA in healthy donors. The method was immunoSEQ multiplex PCR; TCRdb's version includes in-frame clones alone and lacks a portion of them. The profile shows 55,000 to 75,000 clones, 74% of them singletons. Sequenced input: PBMCs. These receptor sequences come from a human donor in good health. CDR3s include the opening cysteine and the closing phenylalanine or tryptophan. The order of the fields is clone size, V gene, CDR3 length, J gene, D gene, CDR3 DNA, CDR3 protein. The D gene is left open where the match is weak. Part of the rows lack a size; the others show once, few, many or a class for expanded clones.

abundance: NA; v_gene: TRBV6-5; len: 13; j_gene: TRBJ1-5; d_gene: NA; CDR3nt: TGTGCCAGCAGTTCTAGCCCCAATCAGCCCCAGCATTTT; CDR3aa: CASSSSPNQPQHF
abundance: NA; v_gene: TRBV6-5; len: 14; j_gene: TRBJ2-7; d_gene: NA; CDR3nt: TGTGCCAGCAGTTACTGGGGGCCCTCCTACGAGCAGTACTTC; CDR3aa: CASSYWGPSYEQYF
abundance: NA; v_gene: TRBV9; len: 18; j_gene: TRBJ2-5; d_gene: TRBD2; CDR3nt: TGTGCCAGCAGCGTGGGACTAGCGGGAGGGCCGAGACAAGAGACCCAGTACTTC; CDR3aa: CASSVGLAGGPRQETQYF
abundance: NA; v_gene: TRBV30; len: 13; j_gene: TRBJ1-1; d_gene: NA; CDR3nt: TGTGCGGTGGAATACCAGGTGAACACTGAAGCTTTCTTT; CDR3aa: CAVEYQVNTEAFF
abundance: once; v_gene: TRBV6-4; len: 14; j_gene: TRBJ2-1; d_gene: TRBD2; CDR3nt: TGTGCCAGCAGCGGACTAGCGGGCGGCAATGAGCAGTTCTTC; CDR3aa: CASSGLAGGNEQFF
abundance: NA; v_gene: TRBV27; len: 17; j_gene: TRBJ2-7; d_gene: TRBD2; CDR3nt: TGTGCCAGCAGTTTAAAGGGACTAGCGGGAGTAGGCTACGAGCAGTACTTC; CDR3aa: CASSLKGLAGVGYEQYF
abundance: NA; v_gene: TRBV4-1; len: 16; j_gene: TRBJ2-7; d_gene: TRBD2; CDR3nt: TGCGCCAGCAGCTTTTCTAGCGGGAGGCCTGACTACGAGCAGTACTTC; CDR3aa: CASSFSSGRPDYEQYF
abundance: few; v_gene: TRBV5-1; len: 18; j_gene: TRBJ1-5; d_gene: TRBD1; CDR3nt: TGCGCCAGCAGCTTCGGAGCTAGAGGGACAGGGTCGGGGGAGCCCCAGCATTTT; CDR3aa: CASSFGARGTGSGEPQHF
abundance: once; v_gene: TRBV4-1; len: 13; j_gene: TRBJ1-2; d_gene: NA; CDR3nt: TGCGCCAGCAGCCGGGGGGTTGACTATGGCTACACCTTC; CDR3aa: CASSRGVDYGYTF
abundance: NA; v_gene: TRBV7-9; len: 15; j_gene: TRBJ1-2; d_gene: NA; CDR3nt: TGTGCCAGCAGCCCATCCCCAGGGGATTTAGACGGCTACACCTTC; CDR3aa: CASSPSPGDLDGYTF
abundance: NA; v_gene: TRBV4-1; len: 14; j_gene: TRBJ1-1; d_gene: NA; CDR3nt: TGCGCCAGCAGCCAAGTGACAGGGAACACTGAAGCTTTCTTT; CDR3aa: CASSQVTGNTEAFF
abundance: NA; v_gene: TRBV7-2; len: 15; j_gene: TRBJ2-4; d_gene: NA; CDR3nt: TGTGCCAGCAGTATGGGGGCACCTCAAAAAAACATTCAGTACTTC; CDR3aa: CASSMGAPQKNIQYF
abundance: few; v_gene: TRBV5-4; len: 17; j_gene: TRBJ2-1; d_gene: TRBD2; CDR3nt: TGTGCCAGCAGCTTGGGGACTAGCGGGAGAATCATAAATGAGCAGTTCTTC; CDR3aa: CASSLGTSGRIINEQFF
abundance: NA; v_gene: TRBV4-1; len: 14; j_gene: TRBJ2-5; d_gene: TRBD1; CDR3nt: TGCGCCAGCAGCTTGGGACAGGGGGTAGAGACCCAGTACTTC; CDR3aa: CASSLGQGVETQYF
abundance: NA; v_gene: TRBV5-8; len: 17; j_gene: TRBJ1-5; d_gene: TRBD1; CDR3nt: TGTGCCAGCAGCTTGGGGACCACAGGGGGCGAAGATCAGCCCCAGCATTTT; CDR3aa: CASSLGTTGGEDQPQHF
abundance: NA; v_gene: TRBV19; len: 12; j_gene: TRBJ1-1; d_gene: TRBD1; CDR3nt: TGTGCCAGTAGGAATGACAGGGATGAAGCTTTCTTT; CDR3aa: CASRNDRDEAFF
abundance: NA; v_gene: TRBV19; len: 12; j_gene: TRBJ2-3; d_gene: NA; CDR3nt: TGTGCCAGTAGTTCCCGGACAGATACGCAGTATTTT; CDR3aa: CASSSRTDTQYF
abundance: NA; v_gene: TRBV28; len: 14; j_gene: TRBJ1-1; d_gene: TRBD1; CDR3nt: TGTGCCAGCAGTTCCCCACCGCAGGGGGTGGTAGCTTTCTTT; CDR3aa: CASSSPPQGVVAFF
abundance: NA; v_gene: TRBV6-6; len: 14; j_gene: TRBJ2-7; d_gene: NA; CDR3nt: TGTGCCAGCAGTCGTCGGGGGATTCCATACGAGCAGTACTTC; CDR3aa: CASSRRGIPYEQYF
abundance: once; v_gene: TRBV7-9; len: 16; j_gene: TRBJ2-7; d_gene: NA; CDR3nt: TGTGCCAGCAGCTTAGCGATAGGAGGGGGCAAAGACGAGCAGTACTTC; CDR3aa: CASSLAIGGGKDEQYF
abundance: NA; v_gene: TRBV7-6; len: 12; j_gene: TRBJ2-1; d_gene: NA; CDR3nt: TGTGCCAGCAGCCAGAGCGAGAATGAGCAGTTCTTC; CDR3aa: CASSQSENEQFF
abundance: NA; v_gene: TRBV6-1; len: 16; j_gene: TRBJ1-5; d_gene: NA; CDR3nt: TGTGCCAGCAGTGAATGGGGCACCTATAGCAATCAGCCCCAGCATTTT; CDR3aa: CASSEWGTYSNQPQHF
abundance: NA; v_gene: TRBV7-9; len: 15; j_gene: TRBJ1-1; d_gene: TRBD1; CDR3nt: TGTGCCAGCAGCTCGGGACAGGGAATGAACACTGAAGCTTTCTTT; CDR3aa: CASSSGQGMNTEAFF
abundance: NA; v_gene: TRBV6-1; len: 15; j_gene: TRBJ2-1; d_gene: TRBD2; CDR3nt: TGTGCCATTAGCCTCGGGGTAGCGGGAGGAAATGAGCAGTTCTTC; CDR3aa: CAISLGVAGGNEQFF
abundance: NA; v_gene: TRBV5-1; len: 11; j_gene: TRBJ2-1; d_gene: NA; CDR3nt: TGCGCCAGCAGCCCTAGCGTTGAGCAGTTCTTC; CDR3aa: CASSPSVEQFF
abundance: NA; v_gene: TRBV30; len: 18; j_gene: TRBJ2-1; d_gene: TRBD2; CDR3nt: TGTGCCTGGAGCCGCGGGACTAGCGGGAGGGCCGGTCCAGATGAGCAGTTCTTC; CDR3aa: CAWSRGTSGRAGPDEQFF